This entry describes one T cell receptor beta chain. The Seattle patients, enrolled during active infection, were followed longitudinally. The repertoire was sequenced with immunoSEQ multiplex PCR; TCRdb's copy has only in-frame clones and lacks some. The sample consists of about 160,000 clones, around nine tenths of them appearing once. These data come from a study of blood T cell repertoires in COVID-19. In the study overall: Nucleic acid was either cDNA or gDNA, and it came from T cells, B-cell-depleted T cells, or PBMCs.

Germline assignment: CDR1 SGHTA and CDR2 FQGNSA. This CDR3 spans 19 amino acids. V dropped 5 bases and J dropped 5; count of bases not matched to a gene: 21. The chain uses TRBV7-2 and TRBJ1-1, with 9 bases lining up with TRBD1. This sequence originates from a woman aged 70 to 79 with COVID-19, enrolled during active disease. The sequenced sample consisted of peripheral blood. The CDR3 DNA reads TGTGCCAGCAGCGCGTCAGTCGGGGGGACAGGGAAGGTTACTACTGAAGCTTTCTTT. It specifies CASSASVGGTGKVTTEAFF.